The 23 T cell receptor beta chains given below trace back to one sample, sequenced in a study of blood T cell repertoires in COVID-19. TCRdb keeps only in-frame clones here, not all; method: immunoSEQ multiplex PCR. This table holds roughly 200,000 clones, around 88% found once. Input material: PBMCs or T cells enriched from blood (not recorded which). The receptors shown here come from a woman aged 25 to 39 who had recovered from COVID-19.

The CDR3 DNA reads TGTGCCAGCAGCTTAAGTCTAGCGGGAGGTGGGGAGACCCAGTACTTC. It is translated as CASSLSLAGGGETQYF. The chain joins TRBV28 to TRBJ2-5, with 11 bases identical to TRBD2. V was clipped by 6 bases and J by 5 bases; unmatched bases: 11. The V gene's germline CDR1 is MDHEN and CDR2 SYDVKM. The CDR3 length is 16 residues. The entire variable domain, with the rest obtained from reference TRBV28 and TRBJ2-5, is as follows: DVKVTQSSRYLVKRTGEKVFLECVQDMDHENMFWYRQDPGLGLRLIYFSYDVKMKEKGDIPEGYSVSREKKERFSLILESASTNQTSMYLCASSLSLAGGGETQYFGPGTRLLVL.

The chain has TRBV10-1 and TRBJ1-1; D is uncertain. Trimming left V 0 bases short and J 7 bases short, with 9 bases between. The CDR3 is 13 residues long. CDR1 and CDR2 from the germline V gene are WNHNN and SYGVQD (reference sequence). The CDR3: CASSESTPNEAFF. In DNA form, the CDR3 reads TGCGCCAGCAGTGAGTCGACTCCCAATGAAGCTTTCTTT.

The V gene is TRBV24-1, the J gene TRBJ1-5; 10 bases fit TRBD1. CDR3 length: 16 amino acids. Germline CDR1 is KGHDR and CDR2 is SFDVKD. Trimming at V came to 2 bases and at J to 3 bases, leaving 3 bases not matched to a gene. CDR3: CATSDSGQGDNQPQHF. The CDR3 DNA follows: TGTGCCACCAGTGATTCCGGACAGGGGGACAATCAGCCCCAGCATTTT.

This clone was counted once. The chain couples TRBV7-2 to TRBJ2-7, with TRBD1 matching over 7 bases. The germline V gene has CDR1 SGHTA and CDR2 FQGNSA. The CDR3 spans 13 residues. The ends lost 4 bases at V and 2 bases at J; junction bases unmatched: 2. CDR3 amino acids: CASSSTGTYEQYF. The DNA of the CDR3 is TGTGCCAGCAGCTCGACAGGGACCTACGAGCAGTACTTC.

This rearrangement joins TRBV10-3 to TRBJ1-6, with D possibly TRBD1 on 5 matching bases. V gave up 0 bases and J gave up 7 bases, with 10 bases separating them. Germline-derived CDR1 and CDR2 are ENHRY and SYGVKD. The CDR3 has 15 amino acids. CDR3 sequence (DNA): TGTGCCATCAGTGAGTCGGGACTCATCAATTCACCCCTCCACTTT. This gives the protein CAISESGLINSPLHF.

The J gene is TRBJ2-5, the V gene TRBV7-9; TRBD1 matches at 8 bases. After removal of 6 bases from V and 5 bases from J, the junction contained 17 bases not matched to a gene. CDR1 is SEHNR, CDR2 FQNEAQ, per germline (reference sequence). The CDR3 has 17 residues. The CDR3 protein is CASSPRPGQALGETQYF. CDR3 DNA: TGTGCCAGCAGTCCCAGACCGGGACAGGCCCTTGGGGAGACCCAGTACTTC.

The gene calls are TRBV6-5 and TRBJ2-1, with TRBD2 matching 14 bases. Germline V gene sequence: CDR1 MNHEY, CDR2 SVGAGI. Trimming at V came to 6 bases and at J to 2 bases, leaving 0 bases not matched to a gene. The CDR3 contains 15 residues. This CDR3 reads CASRGLAGAYNEQFF. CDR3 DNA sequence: TGTGCCAGCAGGGGACTAGCGGGAGCCTACAATGAGCAGTTCTTC.

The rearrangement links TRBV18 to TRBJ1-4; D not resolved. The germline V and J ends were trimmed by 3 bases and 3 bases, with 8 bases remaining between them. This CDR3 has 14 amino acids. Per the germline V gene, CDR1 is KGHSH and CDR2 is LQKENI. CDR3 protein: CASSPEGANEKLFF. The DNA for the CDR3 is TGTGCCAGCTCACCGGAGGGAGCTAATGAAAAACTGTTTTTT.

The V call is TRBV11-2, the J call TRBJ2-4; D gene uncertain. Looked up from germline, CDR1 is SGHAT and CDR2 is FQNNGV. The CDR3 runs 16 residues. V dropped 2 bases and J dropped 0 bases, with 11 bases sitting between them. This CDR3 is CASSLSVDLAKNIQYF. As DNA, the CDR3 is TGTGCCAGCAGCTTAAGCGTGGATTTAGCCAAAAACATTCAGTACTTC.

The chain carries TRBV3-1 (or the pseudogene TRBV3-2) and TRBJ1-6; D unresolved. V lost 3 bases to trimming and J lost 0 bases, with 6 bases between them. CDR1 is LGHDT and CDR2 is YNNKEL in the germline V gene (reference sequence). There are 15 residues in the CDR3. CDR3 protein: CASSQRNSYNSPLHF. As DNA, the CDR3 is TGTGCCAGCAGCCAGAGGAACTCCTATAATTCACCCCTCCACTTT.

This CDR3 reads CASSRSVTSDEQYF. The DNA of the CDR3 is TGTGCCAGCTCACGGAGCGTTACTTCCGACGAGCAGTACTTC. The V gene is TRBV18, the J gene TRBJ2-7; no definite D call. Between the trimmed V and J ends, which lost 4 bases and 5 bases, there was a span of 15 bases. The length of the CDR3 is 14 residues. CDR1 and CDR2 (germline): KGHSH, LQKENI.

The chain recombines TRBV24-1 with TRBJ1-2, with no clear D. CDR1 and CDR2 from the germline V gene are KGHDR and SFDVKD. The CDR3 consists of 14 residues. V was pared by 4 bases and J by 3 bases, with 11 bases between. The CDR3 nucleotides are TGTGCCACCAGTGAACCAGGCTGGGACTATGGCTACACCTTC. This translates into CATSEPGWDYGYTF.

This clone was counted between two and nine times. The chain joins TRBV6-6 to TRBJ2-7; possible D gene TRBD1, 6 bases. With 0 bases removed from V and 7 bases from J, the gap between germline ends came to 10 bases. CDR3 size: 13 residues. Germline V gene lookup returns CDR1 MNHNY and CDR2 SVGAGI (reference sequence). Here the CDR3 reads CASSYSFRGEQYF. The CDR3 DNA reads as TGTGCCAGCAGTTACTCCTTCAGGGGAGAGCAGTACTTC.

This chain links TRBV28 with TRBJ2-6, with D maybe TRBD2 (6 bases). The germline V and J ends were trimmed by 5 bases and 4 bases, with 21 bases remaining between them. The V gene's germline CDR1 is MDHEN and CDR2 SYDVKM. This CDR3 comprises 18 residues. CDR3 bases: TGTGCCAGCAGTACGAACTGGGGGGTGAGGATAGGGGCCAACGTCCTGACTTTC. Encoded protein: CASSTNWGVRIGANVLTF.

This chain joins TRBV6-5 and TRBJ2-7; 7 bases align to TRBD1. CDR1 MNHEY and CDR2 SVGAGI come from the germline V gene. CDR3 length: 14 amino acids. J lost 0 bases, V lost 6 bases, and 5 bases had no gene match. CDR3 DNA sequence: TGTGCCAGCAGCCAACAGGGGACCTCCTACGAGCAGTACTTC. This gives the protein CASSQQGTSYEQYF.

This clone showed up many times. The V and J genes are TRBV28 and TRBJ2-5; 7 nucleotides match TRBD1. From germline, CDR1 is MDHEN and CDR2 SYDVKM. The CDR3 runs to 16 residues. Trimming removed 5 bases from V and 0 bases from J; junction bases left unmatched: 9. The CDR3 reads CASSLQGTTYQETQYF. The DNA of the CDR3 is TGTGCCAGCAGTCTACAGGGGACAACTTACCAAGAGACCCAGTACTTC. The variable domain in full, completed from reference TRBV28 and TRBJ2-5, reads DVKVTQSSRYLVKRTGEKVFLECVQDMDHENMFWYRQDPGLGLRLIYFSYDVKMKEKGDIPEGYSVSREKKERFSLILESASTNQTSMYLCASSLQGTTYQETQYFGPGTRLLVL.

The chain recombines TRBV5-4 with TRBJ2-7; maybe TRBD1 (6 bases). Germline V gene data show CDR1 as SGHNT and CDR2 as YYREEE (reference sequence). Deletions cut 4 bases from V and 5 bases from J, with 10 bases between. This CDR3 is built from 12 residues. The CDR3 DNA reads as TGTGCCAGCAGCAAGGGACATAACGAGCAGTACTTC. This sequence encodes CASSKGHNEQYF.

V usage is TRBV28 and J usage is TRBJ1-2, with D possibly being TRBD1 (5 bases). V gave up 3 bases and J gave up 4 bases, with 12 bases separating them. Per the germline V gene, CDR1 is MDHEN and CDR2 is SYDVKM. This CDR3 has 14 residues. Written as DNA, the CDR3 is TGTGCCAGCAGTTTGAATGGGGGGATCTATGGCTACACCTTC. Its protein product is CASSLNGGIYGYTF.

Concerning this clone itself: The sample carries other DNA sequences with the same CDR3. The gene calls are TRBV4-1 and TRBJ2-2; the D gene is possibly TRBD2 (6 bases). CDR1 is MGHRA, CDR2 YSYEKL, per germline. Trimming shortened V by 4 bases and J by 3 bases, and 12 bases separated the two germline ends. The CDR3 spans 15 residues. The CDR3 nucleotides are TGCGCCAGCAGCCTCGGGACTGATTACACCGGGGAGCTGTTTTTT. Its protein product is CASSLGTDYTGELFF.

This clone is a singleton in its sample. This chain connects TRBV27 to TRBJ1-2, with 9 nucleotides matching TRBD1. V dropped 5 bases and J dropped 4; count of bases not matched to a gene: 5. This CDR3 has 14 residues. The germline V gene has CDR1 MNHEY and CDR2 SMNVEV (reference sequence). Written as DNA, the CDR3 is TGTGCCAGCAGTAGAGGGGACAGGGTCTATGGCTACACCTTC. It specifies CASSRGDRVYGYTF.

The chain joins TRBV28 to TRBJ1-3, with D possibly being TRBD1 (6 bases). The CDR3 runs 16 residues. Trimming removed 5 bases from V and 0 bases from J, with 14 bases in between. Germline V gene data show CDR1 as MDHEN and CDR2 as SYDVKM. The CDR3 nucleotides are TGTGCCAGCAGTCCTACAGGGCCCTACTCTGGAAACACCATATATTTT. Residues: CASSPTGPYSGNTIYF.

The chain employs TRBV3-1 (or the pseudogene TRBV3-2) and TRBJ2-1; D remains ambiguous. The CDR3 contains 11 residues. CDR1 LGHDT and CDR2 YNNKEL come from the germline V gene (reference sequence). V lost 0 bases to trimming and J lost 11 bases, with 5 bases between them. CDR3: CASSQDQKQFF. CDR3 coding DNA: TGTGCCAGCAGCCAAGACCAGAAGCAGTTCTTC.

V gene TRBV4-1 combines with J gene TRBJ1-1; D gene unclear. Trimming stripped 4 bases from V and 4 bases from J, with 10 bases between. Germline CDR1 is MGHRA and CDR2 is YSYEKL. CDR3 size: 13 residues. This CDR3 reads CASSPWRFTEAFF. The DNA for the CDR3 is TGCGCCAGCAGCCCTTGGAGGTTCACTGAAGCTTTCTTT.